This entry lists 27 T cell receptor beta chains sequenced from one sample in a study of blood T cells in healthy people across ages. The authors ran a second PCR of about 6 to 11 cycles using a sample-barcoded 5' primer and a J-beta primer mix. Using its own MiXCR run on the 5' RACE reads, TCRdb lists one record per CDR3 protein. The data contain about a million distinct CDR3 sequences, about 53% of them seen just once; the ten biggest clones take up 20% to 25%. The sequencing input was blood. The receptors here all came from an older woman in good health.

The gene calls are TRBV5-1 and TRBJ2-1, with 7 bases identical to TRBD2. The germline CDR1 and CDR2 sequences are SGHRS and YFSETQ. With V trimmed by 4 bases and J by 4 bases, 20 bases remained unmatched. This CDR3 region has 19 residues. CDR3 region: CASSPVAGFGRGFYNEQFF. The CDR3 nucleotides read TGCGCCAGCAGCCCGGTCGCCGGGTTCGGGCGGGGGTTTTACAATGAGCAGTTCTTC. The full variable domain, completed using reference TRBV5-1 and TRBJ2-1, is KAGVTQTPRYLIKTRGQQVTLSCSPISGHRSVSWYQQTPGQGLQFLFEYFSETQRNKGNFPGRFSGRQFSNSRSEMNVSTLELGDSALYLCASSPVAGFGRGFYNEQFFGPGTRLTVL.

The V call is TRBV6-6, the J call TRBJ2-3; D may be TRBD2 (5 bases). V was cut by 0 bases and J by 8 bases, with 15 bases left in between. The CDR3 is made up of 15 amino acids. Germline-derived CDR1 and CDR2 are MNHNY and SVGAGI (reference sequence). CDR3 DNA sequence: TGTGCCAGCAGTTACTCTTTCCGGGCAGGAGGTACGCAGTATTTT. Its translation: CASSYSFRAGGTQYF.

This sequence joins TRBV4-1 and TRBJ2-7, with a weak D call TRBD2 (6 bases). Trimming removed 0 bases at V and 0 bases at J, with 12 bases between. The V gene's germline CDR1 is MGHRA and CDR2 YSYEKL. This CDR3 region has 16 residues. The CDR3 region has the DNA TGCGCCAGCAGCCAAGATAGCCGGGGGAGCTCCTACGAGCAGTACTTC. Translating it yields CASSQDSRGSSYEQYF.

This clonotype has more than one count but fewer than ten. The chain is built from TRBV20-1 and TRBJ2-7, with D possibly matching TRBD1 (8 bases). The CDR3 consists of 15 residues. The V gene lost 3 bases and the J gene lost 3 bases, with 18 bases spanning the gap. In germline, CDR1 is DFQATT, CDR2 SNEGSKA (reference sequence). For the CDR3, the DNA is TGCAGTGCTAGCCCCGAACAGGGGGGGAACTACGAGCAGTACTTC. The encoded protein is CSASPEQGGNYEQYF.

V and J are TRBV20-1 and TRBJ2-1; tentatively, D is TRBD1 or TRBD2 (5 bases each). The CDR3 consists of 14 residues. CDR1 and CDR2 from the germline V gene are DFQATT and SNEGSKA (reference sequence). The CDR3 sequence: CSVPRDPEKNEQFF. The CDR3 bases are TGCAGCGTACCACGGGACCCGGAAAAAAATGAGCAGTTCTTC.

As DNA, the CDR3 is TGTGCCAGCAGCTTAGACAGGGTGTCGGGAGGCTACACCTTC. Protein: CASSLDRVSGGYTF. The chain uses TRBV7-9 and TRBJ1-2; D is possibly TRBD1 (6 bases). Germline loops: CDR1 SEHNR, CDR2 FQNEAQ (reference sequence). The length of the CDR3 is 14 residues. The ends were cut back, 1 base at V and 8 bases at J, with 14 bases in the middle.

This clonotype showed up just a few times. The V gene is TRBV20-1, the J gene TRBJ2-1, with D possibly being TRBD2 (5 bases). V was shortened by 6 bases and J by 6 bases, with 15 bases between the two germline ends. Germline lookup yields CDR1 DFQATT and CDR2 SNEGSKA (reference sequence). This CDR3 has 13 amino acids. The CDR3 loop reads CSAASPRGNEQFF. In nucleotides, the CDR3 is TGCAGTGCCGCATCTCCCCGGGGCAATGAGCAGTTCTTC.

This clonotype was counted only a few times. This chain uses TRBV20-1 with TRBJ2-3, with 13 positions matching TRBD2. V lost 0 bases to trimming and J lost 0 bases; unmatched junction nucleotides: 9. Per germline, CDR1 DFQATT and CDR2 SNEGSKA (reference sequence). This CDR3 is built from 19 residues. The CDR3 protein is CSARDAGLAGSSSTDTQYF. Written as DNA, the CDR3 is TGCAGTGCTAGAGATGCGGGACTAGCGGGATCTTCTAGCACAGATACGCAGTATTTT.

The gene calls are TRBV7-9 and TRBJ2-3; tentatively, D is TRBD1 or TRBD2 (5 bases each). Trimming pared 1 base from V and 2 bases from J, leaving 10 bases between. CDR1 and CDR2 from the germline V gene are SEHNR and FQNEAQ (reference sequence). CDR3 length: 15 amino acids. CDR3 in amino acids: CASSLEGTHTDTQYF. The DNA of the CDR3 is TGTGCCAGCAGCTTAGAAGGGACGCACACAGATACGCAGTATTTT.

Worth noting for this clonotype: Being one base from a much bigger clone, this may be a read error. This sequence joins TRBV29-1 and TRBJ2-5, with D possibly being TRBD2 (5 bases). The CDR3 consists of 11 residues. The V gene's germline CDR1 is SQVTM and CDR2 ANQGSEA. In DNA form, the CDR3 reads TGCAGCGCCAGTAGCGAAGAGACCCGGTACTTC. It translates to CSASSEETRYF.

CDR3 region: CASLKGGDTYEQYF. CDR3 DNA sequence: TGTGCCAGCCTTAAGGGCGGGGATACCTACGAGCAGTACTTC. This chain connects TRBV6-1 to TRBJ2-7; tentative D call: TRBD2 (6 bases). V was trimmed by 8 bases and J by 2 bases, leaving 16 bases between them. This CDR3 is built from 14 residues. CDR1 MNHNS and CDR2 SASEGT come from the germline V gene.

The chain recombines TRBV27 with TRBJ2-1, with D perhaps TRBD2 (6 bases). The CDR3 has 16 residues. Trimming removed 6 bases at V and 0 bases at J, with 15 bases between. CDR1 MNHEY and CDR2 SMNVEV come from the germline V gene (reference sequence). The CDR3 protein is CASRGLARVSYNEQFF. In nucleotides, the CDR3 is TGTGCCAGCAGAGGGCTAGCGAGAGTCTCCTACAATGAGCAGTTCTTC.

CDR3 bases: TGTGCCAGCCGCGGTCCAGTGACCAATTCACCCCTCCACTTT. It specifies CASRGPVTNSPLHF. V gene TRBV2 combines with J gene TRBJ1-6; unclear D gene. Germline V CDR1 and CDR2: SNHLY, FYNNEI. CDR3 length equals 14 residues. V was trimmed by 8 bases and J by 7 bases, leaving 15 bases between them.

The V gene is TRBV11-2, the J gene TRBJ2-5; perhaps TRBD2 as D (6 bases). Germline CDR1 and CDR2: SGHAT and FQNNGV. This CDR3 is 15 amino acids long. V shed 6 bases and J shed 2 bases, with 16 bases lying between them. The DNA of the CDR3 is TGTGCCAGCAGTTCCACCGGGACTCGGCAAGAGACCCAGTACTTC. Its protein product is CASSSTGTRQETQYF. The whole variable domain, remainder taken from reference TRBV11-2 and TRBJ2-5, is EAGVAQSPRYKIIEKRQSVAFWCNPISGHATLYWYQQILGQGPKLLIQFQNNGVVDDSQLPKDRFSAERLKGVDSTLKIQPAKLEDSAVYLCASSSTGTRQETQYFGPGTRLLVL.

This clonotype was seen more than once but under ten times. The rearrangement links TRBV29-1 to TRBJ2-1, with TRBD2 identical over 9 bases. This CDR3 is 12 amino acids long. V trimming: 4 bases; J trimming: 9 bases; junction bases outside the gene matches: 4. The germline V gene has CDR1 SQVTM and CDR2 ANQGSEA. CDR3 in amino acids: CSVGRREGEQFF. The DNA of the CDR3 is TGCAGCGTTGGTCGGCGGGAGGGTGAGCAGTTCTTC.

This clonotype was observed once. The junction departs from the called germline gene at one end, perhaps through a read error. This chain joins TRBV2 and TRBJ2-3, with D unresolved. There are 12 residues in the CDR3. Germline V gene sequence: CDR1 SNHLY, CDR2 FYNNEI. CDR3 residues: CAISVDPDTQYF. The DNA for the CDR3 is TGTGCCATCAGTGTCGACCCAGATACGCAGTATTTT.

The chain links TRBV28 to TRBJ2-1, with TRBD2 identical over 10 bases. CDR3 length equals 15 residues. V gave up 3 bases and J gave up 7 bases; unmatched junction bases: 6. Germline loops: CDR1 MDHEN, CDR2 SYDVKM. CDR3 sequence: CASSLPSGSRNEQFF. In DNA, the CDR3 is TGTGCCAGCAGTTTGCCTAGCGGGAGTCGTAATGAGCAGTTCTTC.

The V gene is TRBV3-1, the J gene TRBJ2-7; D unclear. From germline, CDR1 is LGHDT and CDR2 YNNKEL (reference sequence). The CDR3 loop spans 15 amino acids. Trimming took off 0 bases at V and 3 bases at J, with 12 bases between the two ends. For the CDR3, the DNA is TGTGCCAGCAGCCAAGATGTAGGATCTGGCTACGAGCAGTACTTC. Translation: CASSQDVGSGYEQYF.

The V and J genes are TRBV7-2 and TRBJ2-7, with 9 bases lining up with TRBD1. The germline gives CDR1 SGHTA, CDR2 FQGNSA. This CDR3 has 15 amino acids. Trimming took 4 bases from V and 3 from J; bases not matched to a gene: 7. DNA for the CDR3: TGTGCCAGCAGCTCCCCGACAGGGGGGCACTACGAGCAGTACTTC. Translated, it gives CASSSPTGGHYEQYF.

A note on this clonotype: The CDR3 ends on some other residue instead of the conserved phenylalanine or tryptophan, so this is likely a read error. It is unclear where the CDR3 begins or ends on the DNA, so no DNA is shown, and the CDR3 is as TCRdb lists it. This sequence joins TRBV6-2 or TRBV6-3 and TRBJ2-7; TRBD2 is the table's D call, not checked against the DNA. The CDR3 comprises 11 residues, both ends counted. Germline loops: CDR1 MNHEY, CDR2 SVGEGT. The CDR3 loop reads CASSYSEVLYL.

V usage is TRBV5-1 and J usage is TRBJ2-5, with a tentative D call TRBD1 (5 bases). V was shortened by 2 bases and J by 5 bases, with 16 bases between the two germline ends. The length of the CDR3 is 15 residues. CDR1 and CDR2 (germline): SGHRS, YFSETQ. For the CDR3, the DNA is TGCGCCAGCAGCTTCCAGGGTGGAACTGGGGAGACCCAGTACTTC. This gives the protein CASSFQGGTGETQYF.

This chain joins TRBV2 and TRBJ2-3; 10 positions agree with TRBD2. Germline CDR1 reads SNHLY; CDR2 reads FYNNEI. This CDR3 contains 17 residues. V shed 3 bases and J 2 bases; nucleotides not matched to a gene: 8. CDR3 loop: CASSDLTSGLTTDTQYF. For the CDR3, the DNA is TGTGCCAGCAGTGACCTGACTAGCGGGCTTACCACAGATACGCAGTATTTT.

The V call is TRBV7-6, the J call TRBJ2-5; TRBD2 agrees at 11 bases. The CDR3 is 15 residues long. The junction had 3 bases not matched to a gene; V was cut back by 5 bases and J by 1 base. Germline V gene data show CDR1 as SGHVS and CDR2 as FNYEAQ. The CDR3 DNA follows: TGTGCCAGCAGCCAACTAGCGGGAGTCCAAGAGACCCAGTACTTC. Translated: CASSQLAGVQETQYF. Full variable domain (rest looked up from reference TRBV7-6 and TRBJ2-5): GAGVSQSPRYKVTKRGQDVALRCDPISGHVSLYWYRQALGQGPEFLTYFNYEAQQDKSGLPNDRFSAERPEGSISTLTIQRTEQRDSAMYRCASSQLAGVQETQYFGPGTRLLVL.

This clonotype was counted a few times. The chain combines TRBV29-1 with TRBJ1-1, with D maybe TRBD1 (5 bases). This CDR3 has 10 amino acids. V was cut by 5 bases and J by 6 bases, with 7 bases left in between. In germline, CDR1 is SQVTM, CDR2 ANQGSEA. The CDR3, as DNA: TGCAGCGTTCTAGGGGCTGAAGCTTTCTTT. As protein: CSVLGAEAFF. Based on the CDR3 plus reference TRBV29-1 and TRBJ1-1, the full variable domain is SAVISQKPSRDICQRGTSLTIQCQVDSQVTMMFWYRQQPGQSLTLIATANQGSEATYESGFVIDKFPISRPNLTFSTLTVSNMSPEDSSIYLCSVLGAEAFFGQGTRLTVV.

Concerning this clonotype itself: Mismatch with germline at one junction end may stem from a read error. J is TRBJ1-5 and V is TRBV15, with unresolved D. From germline, CDR1 is LNHNV and CDR2 YYDKDF (reference sequence). There are 18 residues in the CDR3. The CDR3 region is CATSRGGLGRVSSQPQHF. Written as DNA, the CDR3 is TGTGCCACCAGCAGAGGAGGGCTGGGTCGAGTGAGCAGTCAGCCCCAGCATTTT. Using reference TRBV15 and TRBJ1-5 for the parts outside the CDR3, the full variable domain is DAMVIQNPRYQVTQFGKPVTLSCSQTLNHNVMYWYQQKSSQAPKLLFHYYDKDFNNEADTPDNFQSRRPNTSFCFLDIRSPGLGDTAMYLCATSRGGLGRVSSQPQHFGDGTRLSIL.

The chain is built from TRBV11-2 and TRBJ1-2; D call uncertain. CDR3 length: 15 amino acids. Trimming removed 5 bases at V and 9 bases at J, with 22 bases between. CDR1 SGHAT and CDR2 FQNNGV come from the germline V gene. The CDR3 is CASSHTPGPLVRYTF. The CDR3 coding sequence is TGTGCCAGCAGCCATACTCCCGGGCCACTAGTCCGCTACACCTTC.

The chain carries TRBV29-1 and TRBJ1-1; 7 bases match TRBD1. The length of the CDR3 is 13 residues. The germline gives CDR1 SQVTM, CDR2 ANQGSEA. Trimming removed 7 bases from V and 7 bases from J; junction bases left unmatched: 12. Here the CDR3 DNA reads TGCAGCGCTACAGGGACAGCCGATTTTGAAGCTTTCTTT. It codes for CSATGTADFEAFF.